In this sample, the clone carrying this TCR beta chain turned up many times. What it binds is unknown. This record belongs to a study of T cells in Graves' hyperthyroidism and ophthalmopathy. The wider study: Initial diagnosis, before any treatment, was when peripheral blood was collected. General study results and limits: Separating ophthalmopathy from stable hyperthyroidism was achieved by a 13 V-J model. The model made its ophthalmopathy prediction, and onset followed a median around 6.9 months later.

V was pared by 8 bases and J by 7 bases, with 14 bases between. The CDR3 is 12 amino acids. Amplified regions were TCR beta CDR3 sequences from RNA transcripts. TCR CDR3 underwent first-round RT-PCR with the HTBI primer set. One entry per CDR3 protein, called by TCRdb with MiXCR from the multiplex PCR reads. The sample shows approximately 530,000 distinct CDR3 sequences, roughly a sixth of them seen only once. The chain employs TRBV12-3 or TRBV12-4 and TRBJ1-2; no reliable D call. The sequence came from a woman aged 18-29 years with Graves' hyperthyroidism. The source material was blood. CDR3 residues: CASYSGGFGYTF. CDR3 DNA: TGTGCCAGCTATAGCGGAGGGTTTGGCTACACCTTC.